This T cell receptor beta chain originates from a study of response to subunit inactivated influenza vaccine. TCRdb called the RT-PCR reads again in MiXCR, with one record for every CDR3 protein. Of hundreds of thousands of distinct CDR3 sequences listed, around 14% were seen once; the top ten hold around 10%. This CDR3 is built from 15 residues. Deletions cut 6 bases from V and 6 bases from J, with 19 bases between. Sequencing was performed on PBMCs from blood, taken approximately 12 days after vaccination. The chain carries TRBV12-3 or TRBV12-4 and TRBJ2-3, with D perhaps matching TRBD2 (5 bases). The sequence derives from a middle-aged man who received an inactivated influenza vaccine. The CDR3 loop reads CASSPRTLGWDTQYF. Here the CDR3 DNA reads TGTGCCAGCAGCCCCCGGACTCTTGGGTGGGATACGCAGTATTTT.